This paragraph covers one T cell receptor (beta chain) sequence. A junction end diverges from the germline sequence, so it may reflect a read error. The assay ran at deep level. This table comes from immunoSEQ multiplex PCR, and its TCRdb copy is limited to in-frame clones, with some not included. Counted here are under 300,000 clones, just over 65% occurring once; the ten biggest clones make up 11%. These data are taken from a study of shared clonotypes between healthy human individuals. Study-wide background: Contributing individuals were two females and three males aged 18 to 49.

Sequenced input: memory CD4+ T cells sorted from blood. Subset described: CD45RA-negative fraction. This TCR was recovered from a man aged 30 to 45 in good health.

The CDR3, as DNA: TGTGCCAGCAGTCTCCCCGGGACTAGCTCCCACGAGCAGTACTTC. It translates to CASSLPGTSSHEQYF. V gene TRBV27 combines with J gene TRBJ2-7, with 9 positions matching TRBD2. This CDR3 has 15 residues. The germline CDR1 and CDR2 sequences are MNHEY and SMNVEV (reference sequence).